The rows below give T cell receptor beta chains drawn from one sample of a study of beta chain features in type 1 diabetes. The repertoire was sequenced with immunoSEQ multiplex PCR; TCRdb's copy has only in-frame clones and lacks some. The sample shows 600,000 to 750,000 clones, around 12% of them seen only once. The specimen sequenced was naive CD4+ T cells from blood. All receptors derive from a man under 40 with type 1 diabetes. The CDR3 runs from the conserved cysteine through the conserved F or W. The D gene is left open where the match is weak. Not every row has a clone size; where given, it reads once, few, many or a size class.

abundance	d_gene	v_gene	j_gene	CDR3nt	CDR3aa
few	TRBD1	TRBV7-9	TRBJ2-7	TGTGCCAGCAGCCCTATTACGGGACAGGGGGTCCTCGAGCAGTACTTC	CASSPITGQGVLEQYF
-	-	TRBV4-3	TRBJ2-7	TGCGCCAGCAGCCAAGCCCACGCGCCCACCTACGAGCAGTACTTC	CASSQAHAPTYEQYF
-	-	TRBV5-4	TRBJ2-2	TGTGCCAGCAGCTTGGAATCGCTAAAAAACACCGGGGAGCTGTTTTTT	CASSLESLKNTGELFF
once	-	TRBV6-5	TRBJ2-7	TGTGCCAGCAGTTACTCGATTGCAAGGGCTGCCTACGAGCAGTACTTC	CASSYSIARAAYEQYF
-	-	TRBV19	TRBJ2-3	TGTGCCAGTAGTATGGGAGGCAAGGGCACAGATACGCAGTATTTT	CASSMGGKGTDTQYF
few	TRBD2	TRBV7-3	TRBJ2-1	TGTGCCAGCAGCTCCAGCGGGGGGCTCTACAATGAGCAGTTCTTC	CASSSSGGLYNEQFF
-	-	TRBV29-1	TRBJ2-7	TGCAGCGTTGCCAGGGCCCAAGATGAGCAGTACTTC	CSVARAQDEQYF
-	TRBD1	TRBV5-4	TRBJ1-3	TGTGCCAGCAGCTTAGGGGGACAGCGCTCTGGAAACACCATATATTTT	CASSLGGQRSGNTIYF
few	TRBD2	TRBV10-3	TRBJ2-3	TGTGCCATCAGTCCCCAGACTAGCGGGGGCACAGATACGCAGTATTTT	CAISPQTSGGTDTQYF
-	-	TRBV10-3	TRBJ2-1	TGTGCCACCGGACAGACCCTCTCCTACAATGAGCAGTTCTTC	CATGQTLSYNEQFF
few	TRBD1	TRBV14	TRBJ2-2	TGTGCCAGCAGACTACAGGGGACCGGGGAGCTGTTTTTT	CASRLQGTGELFF
few	-	TRBV5-1	TRBJ2-1	TGCGCCAGCAGCTTGGATAGCGCGTCCTACAATGAGCAGTTCTTC	CASSLDSASYNEQFF
-	TRBD2	TRBV29-1	TRBJ2-6	TGCAGCGGGGGAGGGAATGGGGCCAACGTCCTGACTTTC	CSGGGNGANVLTF
few	-	TRBV2	TRBJ1-1	TGTGCCAGTTCAGGGTCCACTGAAGCTTTCTTT	CASSGSTEAFF
few	TRBD1	TRBV29-1	TRBJ2-7	TGCAGCGGGTCCAGACAGGGGGCGGACGAGCAGTACTTC	CSGSRQGADEQYF
few	-	TRBV4-3	TRBJ1-2	TGCGCCAGCAGCCAAGAAGGCCAGTACTATGGCTACACCTTC	CASSQEGQYYGYTF
-	-	TRBV4-2	TRBJ2-5	TGTGCCAGCAGCCAAGATGGGCCAGTTCAAGAGACCCAGTACTTC	CASSQDGPVQETQYF
-	TRBD1	TRBV25-1	TRBJ2-5	TGTGCCAGCAGTCGACAGGGGGCGCTGAAAGAGACCCAGTACTTC	CASSRQGALKETQYF
few	-	TRBV14	TRBJ2-5	TGTGCCAGCAGCCACCCAGGCAGGGGTAGGGAGACCCAGTACTTC	CASSHPGRGRETQYF
-	-	TRBV29-1	TRBJ1-1	TGCAGCGTTCCCCCTGGGGGGCGACTGAACACTGAAGCTTTCTTT	CSVPPGGRLNTEAFF
-	-	TRBV11-3	TRBJ2-1	TGTGCCAGCAGCTTTACTAGGGGTAGCAATGAGCAGTTCTTC	CASSFTRGSNEQFF
few	-	TRBV4-3	TRBJ1-3	TGCGCCAGCAGCCAGCGTGCAGCCGGCTCTGGAAACACCATATATTTT	CASSQRAAGSGNTIYF
few	TRBD1	TRBV4-3	TRBJ1-2	TGCGCCAGCAGCCACGGCGGACAGGGGGCCAACGGCTACACCTTC	CASSHGGQGANGYTF
-	TRBD1	TRBV29-1	TRBJ1-1	TGCAGCGTAGCCGGGACAGGGACCACTGAAGCTTTCTTT	CSVAGTGTTEAFF
-	-	TRBV30	TRBJ1-3	TGTGCCTGGAATCCAGGGGTTAGCTCTGGAAACACCATATATTTT	CAWNPGVSSGNTIYF
few	TRBD1	TRBV19	TRBJ1-2	TGTGCCAGTAGTGTGGGACAGCTCTATGGCTACACCTTC	CASSVGQLYGYTF
few	TRBD1	TRBV7-9	TRBJ2-1	TGTGCCAGCAGCTTCGACAGGGGGTCCTACAATGAGCAGTTCTTC	CASSFDRGSYNEQFF
few	TRBD1	TRBV2	TRBJ1-5	TGTGCCAGCAGTGGACAGGGGCGTCCACAGCCCCAGCATTTT	CASSGQGRPQPQHF
-	TRBD1	TRBV28	TRBJ1-2	TGTGCCAGCAGCGGGACAGACTATGGCTACACCTTC	CASSGTDYGYTF
few	-	TRBV4-3	TRBJ2-7	TGCGCCAGCAGCCAAGAGACGAGATTGAAGCAGTACTTC	CASSQETRLKQYF
-	-	TRBV6-5	TRBJ2-5	TGTGCCAGCAGTTACTCGGAGGGCTCCTATACCCAGTACTTC	CASSYSEGSYTQYF
-	TRBD1	TRBV29-1	TRBJ2-3	TGCAGCGTTGCCGACAGGGGTAGCACAGATACGCAGTATTTT	CSVADRGSTDTQYF
few	-	TRBV11-3	TRBJ1-2	TGTGCCAGCAGCTTAGATAACCGACGGGGCTACACCTTC	CASSLDNRRGYTF
-	TRBD1	TRBV10-3	TRBJ1-4	TGTGCCATCAGTGCGGGACAGGGAGAAAAACTGTTTTTT	CAISAGQGEKLFF
-	-	TRBV6-5	TRBJ1-5	TGTGCCAGCAGTCAGCTTGGACAGCCCCAGCATTTT	CASSQLGQPQHF
few	TRBD1	TRBV5-1	TRBJ2-7	TGCGCCAGCAGCGGGGGACAGGCAGATGACGGCGAGCAGTACTTC	CASSGGQADDGEQYF
few	-	TRBV30	TRBJ1-5	TGTGCCTGGGCTGAGGGGTATCAGCCCCAGCATTTT	CAWAEGYQPQHF
few	TRBD2	TRBV5-1	TRBJ2-5	TGCGCCAGCAGCTCCCTCGGGGGGATCGAGACCCAGTACTTC	CASSSLGGIETQYF
-	TRBD1	TRBV19	TRBJ1-5	TGTGCCAGTAGTCTCGGGGCAGGGGGCAAGTCTGTCCAGCATTTT	CASSLGAGGKSVQHF